Presented here are 32 T cell receptor beta chains from one specimen sequenced in a study of cytomegalovirus exposure and HLA in healthy donors. With 60 Vbeta and 13 Jbeta primers, the PCR was carried out. The method was immunoSEQ multiplex PCR; TCRdb's version includes in-frame clones alone and lacks a portion of them. The sample contains 100,000 to 150,000 clones, roughly 72% of which appear only once. The source material was PBMCs. These receptors were taken from a man aged 40-49 years in good health and CMV-seropositive.

The chain uses TRBV9 and TRBJ1-2; D unresolved. The V gene's germline CDR1 is SGDLS and CDR2 YYNGEE. V lost 2 bases to trimming and J lost 7 bases, with 15 bases between them. The CDR3 sequence is 14 residues long. In DNA, the CDR3 is TGTGCCAGCAGCGTTCCGGCAGGTCCCCGTGGCTACACCTTC. As protein: CASSVPAGPRGYTF.

About this clone: The germline gene is not matched at one end of the junction; a read error may be the cause. The chain has TRBV6-1 and TRBJ2-2; 7 bases align to TRBD1. CDR3 size: 14 residues. The V gene's germline CDR1 is MNHNS and CDR2 SASEGT. In DNA, the CDR3 is TGTGCCAGCAGCCTGGACAGGAACGCCGGGGAGCTGTTTTTT. Amino acids: CASSLDRNAGELFF.

The rearrangement links TRBV7-9 to TRBJ2-7, with D hard to call. V was cut by 2 bases and J by 2 bases, with 10 bases left in between. The CDR3 loop spans 14 amino acids. Germline V gene sequence: CDR1 SEHNR, CDR2 FQNEAQ (reference sequence). CDR3 protein: CASSLFADPYEQYF. DNA for the CDR3: TGTGCCAGCAGCTTATTTGCGGATCCCTACGAGCAGTACTTC.

A single count supports this clone. Germline is not matched at one junction end, which may reflect a read error. Other DNA sequences in this sample translate to the same CDR3. V gene TRBV10-3 combines with J gene TRBJ2-3; 9 bases agree with TRBD1. The CDR3 has 17 residues. Germline-derived CDR1 and CDR2 are ENHRY and SYGVKD. This CDR3 is CAISESKGTGSTDTQYF. The CDR3 nucleotides read TGTGCCATCAGTGAGTCGAAGGGGACAGGGTCTACAGACACGCAGTATTTT.

The gene calls are TRBV28 and TRBJ2-3; D perhaps matches TRBD2 (6 bases). CDR3 length: 15 residues. V shed 5 bases and J shed 2 bases, with 14 bases lying between them. The germline CDR1 and CDR2 sequences are MDHEN and SYDVKM. The CDR3 nucleotides read TGTGCCAGCAGTCCCTATAGCGGATCCACAGATACGCAGTATTTT. Encoded protein: CASSPYSGSTDTQYF.

The CDR3 region is CASSPLGRNQETQYF. In DNA, the CDR3 is TGTGCCAGCTCACCATTGGGGAGGAATCAAGAGACCCAGTACTTC. This sequence joins TRBV18 and TRBJ2-5; D is perhaps TRBD2 (6 bases). Germline V gene lookup returns CDR1 KGHSH and CDR2 LQKENI. The CDR3 extends over 15 amino acids. V lost 2 bases, J lost 2 bases, and 12 bases lay in between.

The chain has TRBV30 and TRBJ2-3, with TRBD1 identical over 7 bases. Germline CDR1 reads GTSNPN; CDR2 reads SVGIG (reference sequence). This CDR3 has 14 amino acids. Germline trimming cut 2 bases from V and 1 base from J; bases unmatched to any gene: 3. CDR3 sequence (DNA): TGTGCCTGGAGTACCGACAGGGGCACAGATACGCAGTATTTT. Translating gives CAWSTDRGTDTQYF. The whole variable domain, filled in from reference TRBV30 and TRBJ2-3, reads SQTIHQWPATLVQPVGSPLSLECTVEGTSNPNLYWYRQAAGRGLQLLFYSVGIGQISSEVPQNLSASRPQDRQFILSSKKLLLSDSGFYLCAWSTDRGTDTQYFGPGTRLTVL.

The V and J genes are TRBV15 and TRBJ2-2, with D perhaps matching TRBD2 (5 bases). Trimming removed 0 bases at V and 0 bases at J, with 8 bases between. The germline CDR1 and CDR2 sequences are LNHNV and YYDKDF (reference sequence). This CDR3 comprises 16 residues. The CDR3 spells CATSRDRTSNTGELFF. CDR3 DNA: TGTGCCACCAGCAGAGATCGGACTTCGAACACCGGGGAGCTGTTTTTT.

The genes are TRBV7-3 and TRBJ2-2; TRBD1 matches 8 bases. CDR3 size: 17 residues. V shed 5 bases, J shed 3 bases, and the junction held 11 bases outside the gene matches. Germline values: CDR1 SGHTA, CDR2 FQGTGA. The CDR3 coding sequence is TGTGCCAGCAGCATAAAGCGACAGGGGAGACACACCGGGGAGCTGTTTTTT. It encodes CASSIKRQGRHTGELFF.

This chain uses TRBV5-1 with TRBJ2-7; TRBD2 matches at 7 bases. The V gene's germline CDR1 is SGHRS and CDR2 YFSETQ. This CDR3 spans 13 amino acids. The V gene end was trimmed by 0 bases and the J gene end by 5 bases; junction bases not matched to a gene: 2. CDR3 in DNA: TGCGCCAGCAGCTTGGTAGGGAGGGACGAGCAGTACTTC. This codes for CASSLVGRDEQYF.

The chain couples TRBV28 to TRBJ1-3; no clear D. The CDR3 runs 15 residues. Germline assignment: CDR1 MDHEN and CDR2 SYDVKM. V lost 5 bases and J 2 bases, leaving 13 bases between the germline ends. CDR3: CASSVPGRTGNTIYF. DNA of the CDR3: TGTGCCAGCAGTGTCCCCGGGAGAACTGGAAACACCATATATTTT.

The chain is built from TRBV28 and TRBJ2-2; tentative D call: TRBD2 (6 bases). The CDR3 has 16 residues. Germline CDR1 and CDR2: MDHEN and SYDVKM. Trimming removed 3 bases at V and 3 bases at J, with 14 bases between. The CDR3 sequence: CASSFQSGGDTGELFF. CDR3 nucleotide sequence: TGTGCCAGCAGTTTTCAAAGCGGAGGGGACACCGGGGAGCTGTTTTTT.

This clone has just a few counts. This chain joins TRBV5-1 and TRBJ2-4, with 7 bases matching TRBD2. J was trimmed by 3 bases and V by 7 bases; bases with no gene match: 13. CDR3 size: 16 residues. Germline lookup yields CDR1 SGHRS and CDR2 YFSETQ. In DNA form, the CDR3 reads TGCGCCAGCGCCTACCAGGGAGGGAATGGCAAAAACATTCAGTACTTC. As protein: CASAYQGGNGKNIQYF.

CDR3 loop: CAWSSKGVADTQYF. The CDR3 coding sequence is TGTGCCTGGAGCTCGAAAGGGGTTGCAGATACGCAGTATTTT. V and J are TRBV30 and TRBJ2-3, with D possibly TRBD1 on 5 matching bases. Germline assignment: CDR1 GTSNPN and CDR2 SVGIG (reference sequence). The CDR3 is 14 amino acids. Trimming stripped 3 bases from V and 4 bases from J, with 14 bases between.

The chain employs TRBV5-6 and TRBJ1-1; D is possibly TRBD1 (5 bases). The V and J ends lost 4 bases and 2 bases respectively, with 9 bases between them. CDR3 length: 13 residues. Germline V lookup: CDR1 SGHDT, CDR2 YYEEEE. CDR3 sequence: CASSLGHNTEAFF. The CDR3 nucleotides are TGTGCCAGCAGCCTCGGACATAACACTGAAGCTTTCTTT.

The chain combines TRBV5-1 with TRBJ1-1; 8 bases line up with TRBD1. The CDR3 totals 14 residues. J lost 6 bases, V lost 2 bases, and 6 bases had no gene match. CDR1 is SGHRS and CDR2 is YFSETQ in the germline V gene. CDR3 sequence: CASSLTTGGAEAFF. DNA for the CDR3: TGCGCCAGCAGCTTAACCACAGGGGGGGCTGAAGCTTTCTTT.

The rearrangement uses TRBV5-8 and TRBJ2-5; 8 bases fit TRBD1. V lost 3 bases to trimming and J lost 7 bases; unmatched junction nucleotides: 8. The V gene's germline CDR1 is SGHTS and CDR2 YDEGEE. There are 14 residues in the CDR3. CDR3 sequence (DNA): TGTGCCAGCAGCTCGACAGGGGAGTTTTGGACCCAGTACTTC. Translation gives CASSSTGEFWTQYF.

The V gene is TRBV6-1, the J gene TRBJ1-2; D is undetermined. This CDR3 has 14 residues. V gave up 8 bases and J gave up 0 bases, with 13 bases separating them. Germline-derived CDR1 and CDR2 are MNHNS and SASEGT. The CDR3 DNA follows: TGTGCCAGCGGGAGGTCTGACTCTAACTATGGCTACACCTTC. It yields the protein CASGRSDSNYGYTF.

This clone was detected only once. This chain uses TRBV20-1 with TRBJ2-1, with D possibly being TRBD2 (5 bases). Germline V gene sequence: CDR1 DFQATT, CDR2 SNEGSKA (reference sequence). Trimming took 8 bases from V and 10 from J, leaving 15 bases between them. The CDR3 is made up of 11 amino acids. The CDR3 region has the DNA TGCAGTCCGCTTGTTCGGGGAGAGCAGTTCTTC. The encoded protein is CSPLVRGEQFF.

The chain couples TRBV25-1 to TRBJ1-6; D is possibly TRBD1 (5 bases). The germline V gene encodes CDR1 MGHDK and CDR2 SYGVNS. The CDR3 length is 13 residues. The V gene lost 4 bases and the J gene lost 9 bases, with 10 bases spanning the gap. The DNA for the CDR3 is TGTGCCAGCAGTGCGTTGGGGGGTTCACCCCTCCACTTT. Its translation is CASSALGGSPLHF.

V and J are TRBV10-1 and TRBJ2-7; D possibly corresponds to TRBD2 (5 bases). This CDR3 is built from 13 residues. Germline V gives CDR1 WNHNN, CDR2 SYGVQD (reference sequence). V was shortened by 4 bases and J by 0 bases, with 7 bases between the two germline ends. CDR3 in DNA: TGCGCCAGCAGTGGCGGGCGCTCCTACGAGCAGTACTTC. Translation: CASSGGRSYEQYF.

The sample holds a few counts of this clone. The chain combines TRBV18 with TRBJ2-4, with 10 bases that match TRBD2. J was trimmed by 4 bases and V by 8 bases; bases with no gene match: 11. The CDR3 sequence is 16 residues long. Germline CDR1 reads KGHSH; CDR2 reads LQKENI. The CDR3 here is CASQPGLANDKNIQYF. CDR3 nucleotides: TGTGCCAGCCAACCGGGACTAGCGAACGATAAAAACATTCAGTACTTC.

This clone was found a few times. The chain couples TRBV4-2 to TRBJ1-2; D unresolved. The CDR3 covers 14 residues. Per the germline V gene, CDR1 is LGHNA and CDR2 is YNFKEQ. V gave up 4 bases and J gave up 1 base, with 10 bases separating them. The CDR3 bases are TGTGCCAGCAGCCCACTTGAGAGTAACTATGGCTACACCTTC. This sequence encodes CASSPLESNYGYTF.

The genes are TRBV10-3 and TRBJ1-5, with 7 bases that match TRBD1. Germline CDR1 is ENHRY and CDR2 is SYGVKD. V lost 0 bases and J lost 8; bases outside the gene matches: 7. The CDR3 is 15 residues long. The CDR3 bases are TGTGCCATCAGTGAGTCGGCAGGGGGTGGGGAGCCCCAGCATTTT. It is translated as CAISESAGGGEPQHF.

The CDR3 protein is CASSQGTGGYNEQFF. CDR3 DNA: TGTGCCAGCAGCCAAGGGACAGGGGGATACAATGAGCAGTTCTTC. The J gene is TRBJ2-1, the V gene TRBV14, with 10 bases that match TRBD1. The CDR3 totals 15 residues. The V and J ends lost 1 base and 4 bases, in that order; junction bases with no gene match: 1. In germline, CDR1 is SGHDN, CDR2 FVKESK.

The chain recombines TRBV9 with TRBJ1-3, with 7 bases aligning to TRBD1. The ends lost 0 bases at V and 0 bases at J; junction bases unmatched: 9. Germline assignment: CDR1 SGDLS and CDR2 YYNGEE. This CDR3 spans 18 amino acids. The CDR3 loop is CASSVEVETGFSGNTIYF. As DNA, the CDR3 is TGTGCCAGCAGCGTAGAAGTTGAGACAGGGTTCTCTGGAAACACCATATATTTT.

V is TRBV5-4 and J is TRBJ1-1; 10 bases align to TRBD1. The CDR3 loop spans 16 amino acids. CDR1 SGHNT and CDR2 YYREEE come from the germline V gene (reference sequence). Losses at the gene ends were 5 bases for V and 5 bases for J; bases not matched to a gene: 12. Here the CDR3 reads CASRPAGTGVSTEAFF. The CDR3 coding sequence is TGTGCCAGCAGGCCTGCCGGGACAGGGGTGAGTACTGAAGCTTTCTTT. Full variable domain (missing parts from reference TRBV5-4 and TRBJ1-1): ETGVTQSPTHLIKTRGQQVTLRCSSQSGHNTVSWYQQALGQGPQFIFQYYREEENGRGNFPPRFSGLQFPNYSSELNVNALELDDSALYLCASRPAGTGVSTEAFFGQGTRLTVV.

The chain joins TRBV6-6 to TRBJ1-3; the D gene is possibly TRBD1 (5 bases). CDR3 length equals 13 residues. The germline gives CDR1 MNHNY, CDR2 SVGAGI (reference sequence). V was pared by 5 bases and J by 4 bases, with 9 bases between. CDR3 sequence (DNA): TGTGCCAGCAGTCCCCGGACAGGAAACACCATATATTTT. Translated, it gives CASSPRTGNTIYF.

The rearrangement uses TRBV7-9 and TRBJ1-1, with 7 bases aligning to TRBD1. V trimming: 6 bases; J trimming: 0 bases; junction bases outside the gene matches: 4. The germline CDR1 and CDR2 sequences are SEHNR and FQNEAQ (reference sequence). The CDR3 runs to 14 residues. Here the CDR3 reads CASRGDSMNTEAFF. CDR3 coding DNA: TGTGCCAGCAGGGGGGACAGCATGAACACTGAAGCTTTCTTT. The whole variable domain, remainder taken from reference TRBV7-9 and TRBJ1-1, is DTGVSQNPRHKITKRGQNVTFRCDPISEHNRLYWYRQTLGQGPEFLTYFQNEAQLEKSRLLSDRFSAERPKGSFSTLEIQRTEQGDSAMYLCASRGDSMNTEAFFGQGTRLTVV.

This chain uses TRBV19 with TRBJ2-7, with D possibly matching TRBD1 (6 bases). CDR3 size: 13 residues. From germline, CDR1 is LNHDA and CDR2 SQIVND (reference sequence). Trimming took off 5 bases at V and 6 bases at J, with 14 bases between the two ends. The CDR3 protein is CASSFGQKREQYF. CDR3 in DNA: TGTGCCAGTAGTTTCGGACAGAAACGCGAGCAGTACTTC.

The chain is built from TRBV5-1 and TRBJ1-4; weak D call: TRBD1 (5 bases). The CDR3 extends over 16 amino acids. The V gene lost 0 bases and the J gene lost 0 bases, with 9 bases spanning the gap. Germline CDR1 and CDR2: SGHRS and YFSETQ. CDR3 protein: CASSLEGDATNEKLFF. In nucleotides, the CDR3 is TGCGCCAGCAGCTTGGAAGGGGATGCAACTAATGAAAAACTGTTTTTT.

The chain uses TRBV5-8 and TRBJ2-4, with 14 bases matching TRBD2. CDR1 and CDR2 (germline): SGHTS, YDEGEE. The CDR3 is made up of 17 amino acids. V gave up 4 bases and J gave up 4 bases; unmatched junction bases: 7. The CDR3: CASSAFGTSGSKNIQYF. CDR3 DNA sequence: TGTGCCAGCAGCGCGTTTGGGACTAGCGGGAGTAAAAACATTCAGTACTTC.